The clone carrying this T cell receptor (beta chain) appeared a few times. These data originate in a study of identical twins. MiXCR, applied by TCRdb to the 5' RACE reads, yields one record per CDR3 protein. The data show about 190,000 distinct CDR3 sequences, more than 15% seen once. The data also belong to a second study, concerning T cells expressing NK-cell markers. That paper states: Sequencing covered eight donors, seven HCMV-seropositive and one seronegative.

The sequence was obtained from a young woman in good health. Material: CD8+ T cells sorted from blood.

CDR3 sequence: CASSQIGVLNEQFF. CDR3 DNA: TGCGCCAGCAGCCAAATTGGGGTTCTTAATGAGCAGTTCTTC. The chain is built from TRBV4-1 and TRBJ2-1; D ambiguous. The V and J ends lost 2 bases and 7 bases respectively, with 12 bases between them. Germline V gene sequence: CDR1 MGHRA, CDR2 YSYEKL. The CDR3 spans 14 residues.